This TCR beta chain came from a study of T cell repertoires in cytomegalovirus infection. On the study more broadly: From public TCR beta signatures came an indication of both CMV infection and matching HLA type.

The V end was cut by 2 bases, the J end by 5 bases, with 11 bases between. Germline V gene data show CDR1 as MNHEY and CDR2 as SMNVEV (reference sequence). The CDR3 loop spans 14 amino acids. For this clonotype: Its antigen is as yet unknown.

Each CDR3 protein gets one entry after TCRdb re-called the reads with MiXCR. The sample carries around 900,000 distinct CDR3 sequences, less than 35% recorded once. This TCR was sampled from a human donor in good health (CMV status not recorded). Some clones in this sample may be carry-over from other donors' samples. V gene TRBV27 combines with J gene TRBJ2-3; D not resolved. Sequencing used cultured CD8+ T cells from PBMCs, obtained from culture after CMV antigen stimulation. CDR3 nucleotide sequence: TGTGCCAGCAGTTTAATGCCCTGGGAAGATACGCAGTATTTT. It codes for CASSLMPWEDTQYF.